This T cell receptor (beta chain) was documented in a study of blood T cell repertoires in COVID-19. This clone was counted a few times. The germline V gene has CDR1 SQVTM and CDR2 ANQGSEA. The V gene end was trimmed by 3 bases and the J gene end by 1 base; junction bases not matched to a gene: 1. The CDR3 is 13 residues long. The data were produced by immunoSEQ multiplex PCR, yet TCRdb's version contains in-frame clones alone and is incomplete. The table lists some 150,000 clones, about 85% of them singletons, with about 2.6% in the top ten. The TCR was taken from a human donor with acute or convalescent COVID-19. The donor label of this sample is uncertain. Sequenced sample: peripheral blood. V gene TRBV29-1 combines with J gene TRBJ1-1; 8 nucleotides align to TRBD1. The CDR3 here is CSVDGTGNTEAFF. The CDR3 DNA is TGCAGCGTTGACGGGACAGGGAACACTGAAGCTTTCTTT. Full variable domain (outside the CDR3, taken from reference TRBV29-1 and TRBJ1-1): SAVISQKPSRDICQRGTSLTIQCQVDSQVTMMFWYRQQPGQSLTLIATANQGSEATYESGFVIDKFPISRPNLTFSTLTVSNMSPEDSSIYLCSVDGTGNTEAFFGQGTRLTVV.